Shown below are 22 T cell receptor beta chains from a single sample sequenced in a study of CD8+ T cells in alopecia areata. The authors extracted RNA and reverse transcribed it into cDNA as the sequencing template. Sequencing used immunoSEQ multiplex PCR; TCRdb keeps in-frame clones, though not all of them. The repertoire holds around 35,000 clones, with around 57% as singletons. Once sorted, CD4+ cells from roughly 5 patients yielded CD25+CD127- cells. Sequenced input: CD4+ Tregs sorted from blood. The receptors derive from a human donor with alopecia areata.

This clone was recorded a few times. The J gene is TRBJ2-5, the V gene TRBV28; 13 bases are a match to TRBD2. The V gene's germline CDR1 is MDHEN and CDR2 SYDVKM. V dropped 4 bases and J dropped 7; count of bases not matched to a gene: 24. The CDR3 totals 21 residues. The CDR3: CASSSHRGVRAGLAGVRTQYF. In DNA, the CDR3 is TGTGCCAGCAGTTCCCACCGGGGGGTCAGGGCTGGACTAGCGGGGGTTCGGACCCAGTACTTC. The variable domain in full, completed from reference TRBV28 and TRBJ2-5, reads DVKVTQSSRYLVKRTGEKVFLECVQDMDHENMFWYRQDPGLGLRLIYFSYDVKMKEKGDIPEGYSVSREKKERFSLILESASTNQTSMYLCASSSHRGVRAGLAGVRTQYFGPGTRLLVL.

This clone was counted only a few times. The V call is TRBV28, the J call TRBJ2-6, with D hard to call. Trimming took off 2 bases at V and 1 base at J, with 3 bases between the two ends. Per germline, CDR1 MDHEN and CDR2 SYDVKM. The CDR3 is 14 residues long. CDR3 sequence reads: CASSLRSGANVLTF. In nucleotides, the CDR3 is TGTGCCAGCAGTTTAAGGTCTGGGGCCAACGTCCTGACTTTC.

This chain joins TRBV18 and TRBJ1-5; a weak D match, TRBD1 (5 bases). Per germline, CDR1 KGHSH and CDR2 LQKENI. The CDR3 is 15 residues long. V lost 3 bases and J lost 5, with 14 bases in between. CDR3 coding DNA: TGTGCCAGCTCACCCGCCCAGGGAAGCGATCAGCCCCAGCATTTT. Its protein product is CASSPAQGSDQPQHF.

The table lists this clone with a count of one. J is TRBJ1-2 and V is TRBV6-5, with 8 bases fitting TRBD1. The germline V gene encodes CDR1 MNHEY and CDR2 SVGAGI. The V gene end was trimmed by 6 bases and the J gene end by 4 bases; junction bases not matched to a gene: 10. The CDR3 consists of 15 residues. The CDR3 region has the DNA TGTGCCAGCAGCCATTCGAAGGGACAGGTCTATGGCTACACCTTC. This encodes CASSHSKGQVYGYTF.

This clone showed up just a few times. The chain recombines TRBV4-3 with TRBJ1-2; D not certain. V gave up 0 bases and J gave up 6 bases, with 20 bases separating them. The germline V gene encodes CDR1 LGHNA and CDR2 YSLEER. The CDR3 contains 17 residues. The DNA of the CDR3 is TGCGCCAGCAGCCAAGAAGTGGGCAGGACCGGGTGGCATGGCTACACCTTC. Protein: CASSQEVGRTGWHGYTF.

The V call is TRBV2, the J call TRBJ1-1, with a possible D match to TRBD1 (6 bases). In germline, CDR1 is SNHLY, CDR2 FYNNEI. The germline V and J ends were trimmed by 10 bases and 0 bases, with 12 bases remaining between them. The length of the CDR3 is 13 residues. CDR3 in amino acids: CATQDRLNTEAFF. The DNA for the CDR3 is TGTGCCACCCAGGACAGACTGAACACTGAAGCTTTCTTT.

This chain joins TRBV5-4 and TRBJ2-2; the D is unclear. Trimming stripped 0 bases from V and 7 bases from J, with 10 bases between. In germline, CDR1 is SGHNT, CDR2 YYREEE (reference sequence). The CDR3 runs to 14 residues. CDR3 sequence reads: CASSLEAASGELFF. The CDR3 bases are TGTGCCAGCAGCTTGGAGGCCGCGAGCGGGGAGCTGTTTTTT.

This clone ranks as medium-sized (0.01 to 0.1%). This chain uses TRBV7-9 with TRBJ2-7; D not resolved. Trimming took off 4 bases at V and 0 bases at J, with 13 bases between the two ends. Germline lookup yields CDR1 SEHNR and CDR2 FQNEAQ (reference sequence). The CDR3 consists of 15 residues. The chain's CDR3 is CASSSAPSISYEQYF. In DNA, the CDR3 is TGTGCCAGCAGCTCCGCGCCGTCGATCTCCTACGAGCAGTACTTC. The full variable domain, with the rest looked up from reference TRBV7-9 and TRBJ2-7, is DTGVSQNPRHKITKRGQNVTFRCDPISEHNRLYWYRQTLGQGPEFLTYFQNEAQLEKSRLLSDRFSAERPKGSFSTLEIQRTEQGDSAMYLCASSSAPSISYEQYFGPGTRLTVT.

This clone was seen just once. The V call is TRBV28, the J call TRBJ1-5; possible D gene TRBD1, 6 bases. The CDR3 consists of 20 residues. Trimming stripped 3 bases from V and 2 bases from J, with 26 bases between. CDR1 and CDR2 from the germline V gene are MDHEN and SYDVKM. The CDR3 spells CASSFLWTASSQVGNQPQHF. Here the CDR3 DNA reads TGTGCCAGCAGTTTCCTTTGGACAGCTTCCTCCCAGGTCGGCAATCAGCCCCAGCATTTT.

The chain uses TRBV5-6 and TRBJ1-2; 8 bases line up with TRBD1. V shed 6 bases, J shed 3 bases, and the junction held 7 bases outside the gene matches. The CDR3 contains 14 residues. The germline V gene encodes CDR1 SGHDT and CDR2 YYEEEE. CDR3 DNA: TGTGCCAGCATCCGGACAGGGAGGGACTATGGCTACACCTTC. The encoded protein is CASIRTGRDYGYTF.

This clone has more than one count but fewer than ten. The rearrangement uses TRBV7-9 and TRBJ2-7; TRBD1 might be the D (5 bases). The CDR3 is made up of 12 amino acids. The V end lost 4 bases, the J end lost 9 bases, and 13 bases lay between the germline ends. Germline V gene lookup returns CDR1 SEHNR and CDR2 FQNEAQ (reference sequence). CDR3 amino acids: CASSSDSLRQYF. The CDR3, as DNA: TGTGCCAGCAGCTCTGACAGCCTGCGGCAGTACTTC.

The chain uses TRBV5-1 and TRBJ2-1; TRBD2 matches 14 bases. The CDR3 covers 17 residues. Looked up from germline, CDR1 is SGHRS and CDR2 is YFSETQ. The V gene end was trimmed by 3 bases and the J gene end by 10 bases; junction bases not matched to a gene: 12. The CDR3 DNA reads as TGCGCCAGCAGCTCTCCCCCAAGGACTAGCGGGAGGCGGGAGCAGTTCTTC. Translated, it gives CASSSPPRTSGRREQFF.

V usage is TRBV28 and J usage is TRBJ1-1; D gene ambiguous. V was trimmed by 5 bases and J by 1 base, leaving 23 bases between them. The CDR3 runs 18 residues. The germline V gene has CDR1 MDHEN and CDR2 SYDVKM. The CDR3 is CASSPPRQTTQRNTEAFF. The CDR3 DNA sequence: TGTGCCAGCAGTCCCCCCCGGCAGACCACCCAGAGGAACACTGAAGCTTTCTTT.

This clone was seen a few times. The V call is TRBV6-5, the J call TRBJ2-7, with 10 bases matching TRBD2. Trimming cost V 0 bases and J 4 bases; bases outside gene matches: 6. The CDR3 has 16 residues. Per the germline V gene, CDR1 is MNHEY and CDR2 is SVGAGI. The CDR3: CASSYSRTSGAYEQYF. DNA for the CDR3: TGTGCCAGCAGTTACTCGAGGACTAGCGGAGCTTACGAGCAGTACTTC.

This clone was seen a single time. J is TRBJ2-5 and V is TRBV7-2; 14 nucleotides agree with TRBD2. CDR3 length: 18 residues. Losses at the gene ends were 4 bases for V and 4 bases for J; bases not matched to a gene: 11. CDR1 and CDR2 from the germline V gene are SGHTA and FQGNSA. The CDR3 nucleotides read TGTGCCAGCAGCTGGTATCTGACTAGCGGGGGGGCAGGAGAGACCCAGTACTTC. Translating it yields CASSWYLTSGGAGETQYF.

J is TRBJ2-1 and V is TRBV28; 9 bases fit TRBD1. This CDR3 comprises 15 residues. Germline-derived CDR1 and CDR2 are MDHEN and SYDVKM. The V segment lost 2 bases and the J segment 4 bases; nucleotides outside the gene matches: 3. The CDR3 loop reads CASSLRDRVYNEQFF. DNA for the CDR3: TGTGCCAGCAGTTTACGGGACAGGGTTTACAATGAGCAGTTCTTC.

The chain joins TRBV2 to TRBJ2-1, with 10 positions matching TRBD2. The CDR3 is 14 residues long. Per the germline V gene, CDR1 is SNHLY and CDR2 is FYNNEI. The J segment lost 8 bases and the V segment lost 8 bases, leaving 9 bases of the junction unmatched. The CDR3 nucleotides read TGTGCCAGCTGCCTAGCGGGGGTCTATGATGAGCAGTTCTTC. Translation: CASCLAGVYDEQFF.

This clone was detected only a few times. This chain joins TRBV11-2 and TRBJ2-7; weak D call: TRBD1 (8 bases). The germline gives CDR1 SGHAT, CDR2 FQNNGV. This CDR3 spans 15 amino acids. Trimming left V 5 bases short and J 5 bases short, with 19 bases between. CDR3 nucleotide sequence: TGTGCCAGCAGCCCTACAGGGGGGGCAGCCGACGAGCAGTACTTC. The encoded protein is CASSPTGGAADEQYF.

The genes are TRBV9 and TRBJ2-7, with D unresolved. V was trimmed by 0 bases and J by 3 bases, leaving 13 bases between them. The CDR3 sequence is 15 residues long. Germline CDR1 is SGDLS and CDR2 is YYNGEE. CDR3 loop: CASSVEAQARYEQYF. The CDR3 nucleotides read TGTGCCAGCAGCGTAGAGGCCCAGGCCCGCTACGAGCAGTACTTC.

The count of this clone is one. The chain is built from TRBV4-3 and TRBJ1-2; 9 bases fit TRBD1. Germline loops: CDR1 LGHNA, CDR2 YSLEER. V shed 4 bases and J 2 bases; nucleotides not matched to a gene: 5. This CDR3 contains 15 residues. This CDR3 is CASSLYRGLNYGYTF. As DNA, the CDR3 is TGCGCCAGCAGCCTGTACAGGGGGCTCAACTATGGCTACACCTTC.

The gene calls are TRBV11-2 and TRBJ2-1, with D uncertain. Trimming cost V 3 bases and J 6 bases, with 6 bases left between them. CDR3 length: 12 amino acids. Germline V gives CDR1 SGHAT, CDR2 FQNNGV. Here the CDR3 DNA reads TGTGCCAGCAGCTTGTTGGTCAATGAGCAGTTCTTC. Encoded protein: CASSLLVNEQFF.

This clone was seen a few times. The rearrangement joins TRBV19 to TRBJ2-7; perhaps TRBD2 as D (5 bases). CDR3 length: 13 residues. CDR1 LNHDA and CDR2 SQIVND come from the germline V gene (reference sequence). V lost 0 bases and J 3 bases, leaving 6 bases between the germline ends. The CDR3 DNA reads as TGTGCCAGTAGTATAGATCGGGGCTACGAGCAGTACTTC. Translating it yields CASSIDRGYEQYF.